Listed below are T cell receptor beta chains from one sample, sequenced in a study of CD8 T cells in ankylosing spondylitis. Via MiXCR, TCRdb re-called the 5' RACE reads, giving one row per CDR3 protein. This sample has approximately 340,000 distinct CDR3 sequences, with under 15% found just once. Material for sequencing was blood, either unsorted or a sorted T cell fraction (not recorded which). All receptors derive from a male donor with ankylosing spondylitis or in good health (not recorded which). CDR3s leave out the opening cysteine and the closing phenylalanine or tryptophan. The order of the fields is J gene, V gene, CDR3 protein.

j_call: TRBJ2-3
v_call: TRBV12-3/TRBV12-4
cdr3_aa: ASSLGGGRGDTQY

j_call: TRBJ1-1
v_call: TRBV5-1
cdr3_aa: ASSMTGRVNTEAF

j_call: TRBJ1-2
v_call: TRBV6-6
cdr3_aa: ASSSNIGYT

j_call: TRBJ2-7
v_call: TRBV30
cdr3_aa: AWSVGNSALQGQY

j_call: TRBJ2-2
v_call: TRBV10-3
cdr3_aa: AISDTTSGRYTGELF

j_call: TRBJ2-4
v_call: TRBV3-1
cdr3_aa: ASSQGRRIQY

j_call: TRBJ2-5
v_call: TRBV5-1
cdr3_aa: ASSSSWTPKVAQY

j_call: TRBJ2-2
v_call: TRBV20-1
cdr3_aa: SARVPGTGGPTNTGELF

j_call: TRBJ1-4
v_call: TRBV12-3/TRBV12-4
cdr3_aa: ASSFGGNEKLF

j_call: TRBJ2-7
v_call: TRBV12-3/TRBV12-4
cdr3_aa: TSSGLADHGSSYEQY